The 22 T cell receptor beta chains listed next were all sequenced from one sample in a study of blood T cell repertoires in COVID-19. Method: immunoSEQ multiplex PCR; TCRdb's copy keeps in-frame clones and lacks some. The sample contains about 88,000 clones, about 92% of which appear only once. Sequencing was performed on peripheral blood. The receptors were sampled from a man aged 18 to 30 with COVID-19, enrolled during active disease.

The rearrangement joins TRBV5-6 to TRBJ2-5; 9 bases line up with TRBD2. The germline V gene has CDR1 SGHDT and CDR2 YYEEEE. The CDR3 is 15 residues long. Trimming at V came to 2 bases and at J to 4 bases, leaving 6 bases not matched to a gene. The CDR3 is CASSLGGRGGETQYF. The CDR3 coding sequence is TGTGCCAGCAGCTTAGGCGGGAGGGGTGGAGAGACCCAGTACTTC.

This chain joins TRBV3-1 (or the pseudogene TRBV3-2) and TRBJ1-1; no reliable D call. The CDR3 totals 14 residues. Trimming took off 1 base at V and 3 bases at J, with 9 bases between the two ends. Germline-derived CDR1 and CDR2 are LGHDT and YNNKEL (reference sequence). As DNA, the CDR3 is TGTGCCAGCAGCCAAGCATCTATAGACACTGAAGCTTTCTTT. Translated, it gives CASSQASIDTEAFF.

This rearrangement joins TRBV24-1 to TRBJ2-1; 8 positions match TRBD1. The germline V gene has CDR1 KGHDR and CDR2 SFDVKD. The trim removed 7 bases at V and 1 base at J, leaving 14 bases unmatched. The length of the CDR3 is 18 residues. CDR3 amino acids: CATSREPGQGPSYNEQFF. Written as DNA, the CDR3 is TGTGCCACCAGCAGAGAACCAGGACAGGGACCTTCCTACAATGAGCAGTTCTTC.

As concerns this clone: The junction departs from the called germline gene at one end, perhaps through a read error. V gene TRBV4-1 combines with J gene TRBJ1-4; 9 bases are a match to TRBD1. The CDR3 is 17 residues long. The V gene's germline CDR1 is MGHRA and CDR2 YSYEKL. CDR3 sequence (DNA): TGCGCCAGCACCCGGACAGGGGAGGTTGCAACTAATGAAAAACTGCTTTTT. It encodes CASTRTGEVATNEKLLF.

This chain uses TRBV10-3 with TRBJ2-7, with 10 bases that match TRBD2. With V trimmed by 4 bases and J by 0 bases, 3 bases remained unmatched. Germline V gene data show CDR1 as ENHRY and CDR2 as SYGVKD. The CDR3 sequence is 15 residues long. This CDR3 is CAISGASGSSYEQYF. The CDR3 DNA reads TGTGCCATCAGTGGGGCTAGCGGGAGCTCCTACGAGCAGTACTTC.

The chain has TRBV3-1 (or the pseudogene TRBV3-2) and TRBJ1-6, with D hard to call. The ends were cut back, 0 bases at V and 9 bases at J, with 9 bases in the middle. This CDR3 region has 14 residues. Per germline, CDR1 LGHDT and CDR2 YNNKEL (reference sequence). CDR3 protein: CASSQEGALSPLHF. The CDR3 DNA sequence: TGTGCCAGCAGCCAAGAGGGAGCTCTTTCACCCCTCCACTTT.

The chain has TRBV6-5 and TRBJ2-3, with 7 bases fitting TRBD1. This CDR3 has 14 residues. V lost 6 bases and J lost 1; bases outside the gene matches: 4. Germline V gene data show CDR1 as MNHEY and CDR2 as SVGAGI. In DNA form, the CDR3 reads TGTGCCAGCAGCGTCGACAGGGGCACAGATACGCAGTATTTT. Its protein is CASSVDRGTDTQYF.

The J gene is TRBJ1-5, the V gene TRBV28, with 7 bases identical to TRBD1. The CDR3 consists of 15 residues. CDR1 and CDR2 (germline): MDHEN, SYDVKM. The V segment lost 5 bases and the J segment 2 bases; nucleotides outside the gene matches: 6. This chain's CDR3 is CASSLPGGGNQPQHF. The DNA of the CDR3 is TGTGCCAGCAGTCTGCCAGGGGGAGGCAATCAGCCCCAGCATTTT.

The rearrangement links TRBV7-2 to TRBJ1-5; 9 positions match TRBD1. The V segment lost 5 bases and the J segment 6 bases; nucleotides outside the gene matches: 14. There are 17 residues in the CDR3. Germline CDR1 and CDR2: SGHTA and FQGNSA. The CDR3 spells CASSPQSGGQGAQPQHF. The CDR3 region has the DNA TGTGCCAGCAGCCCTCAATCTGGGGGACAGGGTGCTCAGCCCCAGCATTTT.

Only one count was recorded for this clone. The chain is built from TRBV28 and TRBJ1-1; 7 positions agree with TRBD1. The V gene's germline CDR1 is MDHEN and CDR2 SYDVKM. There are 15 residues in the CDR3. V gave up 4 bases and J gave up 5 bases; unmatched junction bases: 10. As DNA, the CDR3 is TGTGCCAGCAGTTCCGAAGACAGGGTATTTACTGAAGCTTTCTTT. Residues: CASSSEDRVFTEAFF. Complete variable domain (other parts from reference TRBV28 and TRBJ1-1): DVKVTQSSRYLVKRTGEKVFLECVQDMDHENMFWYRQDPGLGLRLIYFSYDVKMKEKGDIPEGYSVSREKKERFSLILESASTNQTSMYLCASSSEDRVFTEAFFGQGTRLTVV.

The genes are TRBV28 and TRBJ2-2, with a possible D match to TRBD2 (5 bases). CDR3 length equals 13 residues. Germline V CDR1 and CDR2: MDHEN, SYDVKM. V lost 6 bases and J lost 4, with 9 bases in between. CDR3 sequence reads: CASSGVFTGELFF. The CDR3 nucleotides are TGTGCCAGCAGCGGGGTTTTCACCGGGGAGCTGTTTTTT.

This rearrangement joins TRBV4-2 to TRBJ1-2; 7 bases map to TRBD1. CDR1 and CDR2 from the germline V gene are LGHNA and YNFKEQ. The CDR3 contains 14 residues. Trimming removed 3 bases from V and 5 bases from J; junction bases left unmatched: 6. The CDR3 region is CASSHGTATYGYTF. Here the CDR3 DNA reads TGTGCCAGCAGCCACGGGACAGCCACATATGGCTACACCTTC.

The chain's CDR3 is CASSQGVEQYF. The CDR3, as DNA: TGTGCCAGCAGCCAAGGAGTCGAGCAGTACTTC. This chain links TRBV14 with TRBJ2-7, with D hard to call. This CDR3 has 11 residues. Between the trimmed V and J ends, which lost 1 base and 6 bases, there was a span of 4 bases. Germline V gene lookup returns CDR1 SGHDN and CDR2 FVKESK.

The CDR3: CASSPRDREITGELFF. The CDR3, as DNA: TGTGCCAGCAGCCCCCGGGACAGGGAGATAACCGGGGAGCTGTTTTTT. V usage is TRBV7-9 and J usage is TRBJ2-2; TRBD1 matches at 9 bases. The CDR3 contains 16 residues. The V gene end was trimmed by 5 bases and the J gene end by 5 bases; junction bases not matched to a gene: 9. In germline, CDR1 is SEHNR, CDR2 FQNEAQ (reference sequence).

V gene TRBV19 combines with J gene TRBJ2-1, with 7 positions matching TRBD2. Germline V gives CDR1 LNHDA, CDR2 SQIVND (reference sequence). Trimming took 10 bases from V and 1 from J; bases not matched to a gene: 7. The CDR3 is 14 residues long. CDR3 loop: CATCSGSSYNEQFF. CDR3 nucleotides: TGTGCCACCTGTAGCGGGTCATCCTACAATGAGCAGTTCTTC.

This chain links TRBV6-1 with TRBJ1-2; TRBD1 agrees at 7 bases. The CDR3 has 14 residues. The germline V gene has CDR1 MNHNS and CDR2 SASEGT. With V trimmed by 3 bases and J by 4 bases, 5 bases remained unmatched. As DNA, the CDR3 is TGTGCCAGCAGTGAGGCCAGGGGGACCTATGGCTACACCTTC. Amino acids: CASSEARGTYGYTF.

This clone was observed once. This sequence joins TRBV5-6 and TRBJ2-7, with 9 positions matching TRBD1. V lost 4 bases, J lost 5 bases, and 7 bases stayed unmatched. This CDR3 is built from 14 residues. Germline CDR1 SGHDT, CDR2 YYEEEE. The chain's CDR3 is CASSRGTGNDEQYF. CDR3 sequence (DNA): TGTGCCAGCAGCCGCGGGACAGGGAACGACGAGCAGTACTTC.

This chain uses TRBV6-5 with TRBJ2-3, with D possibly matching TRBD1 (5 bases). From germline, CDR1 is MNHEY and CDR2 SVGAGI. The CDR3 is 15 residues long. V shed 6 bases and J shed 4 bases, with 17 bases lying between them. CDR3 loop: CASSDSILSPDTQYF. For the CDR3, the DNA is TGTGCCAGCAGCGACAGCATTCTTTCCCCAGATACGCAGTATTTT.

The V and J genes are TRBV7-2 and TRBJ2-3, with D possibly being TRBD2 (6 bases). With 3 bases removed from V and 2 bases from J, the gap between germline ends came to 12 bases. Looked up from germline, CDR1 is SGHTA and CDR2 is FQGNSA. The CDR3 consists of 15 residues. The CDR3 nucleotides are TGTGCCAGCAGCTTTGGCGCGGGGCTCACAGATACGCAGTATTTT. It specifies CASSFGAGLTDTQYF.

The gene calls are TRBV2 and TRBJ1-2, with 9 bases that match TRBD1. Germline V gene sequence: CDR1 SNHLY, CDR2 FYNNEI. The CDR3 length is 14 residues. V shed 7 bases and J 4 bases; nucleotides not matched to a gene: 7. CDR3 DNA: TGTGCCAGCACCCGGGACAGGGCTTCCTATGGCTACACCTTC. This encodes CASTRDRASYGYTF.

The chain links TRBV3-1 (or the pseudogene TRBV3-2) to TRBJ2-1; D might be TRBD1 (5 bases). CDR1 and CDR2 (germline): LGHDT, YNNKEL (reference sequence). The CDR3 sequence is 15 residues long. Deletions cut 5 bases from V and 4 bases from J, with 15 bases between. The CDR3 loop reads CASSAFLDRYNEQFF. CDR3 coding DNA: TGTGCCAGCAGCGCTTTCTTAGACAGATACAATGAGCAGTTCTTC.

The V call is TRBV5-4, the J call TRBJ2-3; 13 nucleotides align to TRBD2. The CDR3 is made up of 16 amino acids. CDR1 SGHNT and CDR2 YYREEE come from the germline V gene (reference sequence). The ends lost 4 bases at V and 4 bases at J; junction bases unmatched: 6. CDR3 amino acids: CASSTGLAGVADTQYF. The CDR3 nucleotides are TGTGCCAGCAGCACCGGACTAGCGGGAGTCGCAGATACGCAGTATTTT. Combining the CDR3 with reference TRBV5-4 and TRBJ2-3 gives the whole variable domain ETGVTQSPTHLIKTRGQQVTLRCSSQSGHNTVSWYQQALGQGPQFIFQYYREEENGRGNFPPRFSGLQFPNYSSELNVNALELDDSALYLCASSTGLAGVADTQYFGPGTRLTVL.